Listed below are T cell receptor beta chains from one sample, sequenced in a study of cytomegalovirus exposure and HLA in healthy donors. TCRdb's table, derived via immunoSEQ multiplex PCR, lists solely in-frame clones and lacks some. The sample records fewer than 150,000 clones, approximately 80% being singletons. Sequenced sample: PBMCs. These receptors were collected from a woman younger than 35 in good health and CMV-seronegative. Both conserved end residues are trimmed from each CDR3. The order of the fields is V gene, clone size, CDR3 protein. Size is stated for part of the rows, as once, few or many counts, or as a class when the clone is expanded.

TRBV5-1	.	ASEGSGSSYNEQF
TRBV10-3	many	AISGPRTGTGYGYT
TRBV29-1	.	SGRGDYGYT
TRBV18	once	ASSPGLDFYNEQF
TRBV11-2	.	ASSPVGTGGTGELF
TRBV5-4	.	ASSPSGSPYEQY
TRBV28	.	ASSSKTGPNEKLF
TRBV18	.	ASSRRSGGPETQY
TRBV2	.	ASSEGGLNQPQH
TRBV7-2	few	ASSQFADMDNSPLH
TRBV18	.	ASSPGAGEETQY
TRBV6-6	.	ASSYSGGKDGYT
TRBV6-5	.	ASSYFADEGANVLT
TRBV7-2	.	ASSPWRAAYNEQF
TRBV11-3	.	ASAPQAQTSYNEQF
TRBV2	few	ASSETFTGSAKLF
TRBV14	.	ASSHQRRRAQETQY
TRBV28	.	ASTRNLQGTEAF
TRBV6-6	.	ASSYRGGSTNEKLF
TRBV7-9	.	ATAPSIKLAKNIQY
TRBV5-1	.	ASSRPGQNSPLH
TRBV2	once	ASMVANEKLF
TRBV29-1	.	SAFSGGTADTQY
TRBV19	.	ASSLRVDYNQPQH
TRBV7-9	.	ASSFRDQETQY
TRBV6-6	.	ASNRQTNSPLH
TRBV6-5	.	ASSYDRASGNTIY
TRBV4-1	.	ASSHLGVMNTEAF
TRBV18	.	ASSPPGQGLDNEQF
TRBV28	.	ASSPGTGLTHGYT
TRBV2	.	ASSDLRQGSYTGELF
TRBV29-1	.	SAAVDRGISF
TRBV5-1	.	ASSLILRGNHNEQF
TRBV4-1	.	ASSLKGGNEKLF
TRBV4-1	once	ASSQVMTSSYEQY
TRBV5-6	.	ASSRQGARSQPQH
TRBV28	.	ASSFNRGLYEQY
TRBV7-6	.	ASSFQGSNQPQH
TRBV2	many	ASTLLTSGRVPRQETQY
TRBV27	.	ASSLELASSYEQY
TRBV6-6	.	ASSTPYGQSYGYT
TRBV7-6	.	ASSPLRTGGGYT